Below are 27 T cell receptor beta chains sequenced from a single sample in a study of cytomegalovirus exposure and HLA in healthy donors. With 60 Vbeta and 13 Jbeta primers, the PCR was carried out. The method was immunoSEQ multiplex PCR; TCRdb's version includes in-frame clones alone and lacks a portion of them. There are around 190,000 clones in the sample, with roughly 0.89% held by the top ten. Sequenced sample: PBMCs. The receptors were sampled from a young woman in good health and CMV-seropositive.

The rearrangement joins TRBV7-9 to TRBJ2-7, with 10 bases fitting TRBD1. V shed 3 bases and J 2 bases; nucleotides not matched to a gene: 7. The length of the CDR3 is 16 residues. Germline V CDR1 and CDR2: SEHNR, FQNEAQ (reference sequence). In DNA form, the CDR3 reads TGTGCCAGCAGCTTGGTTGCGACAGGGGGCCCCTACGAGCAGTACTTC. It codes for CASSLVATGGPYEQYF.

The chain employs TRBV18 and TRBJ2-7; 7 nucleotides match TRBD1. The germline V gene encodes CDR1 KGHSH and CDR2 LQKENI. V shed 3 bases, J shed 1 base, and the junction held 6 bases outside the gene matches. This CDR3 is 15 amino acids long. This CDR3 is CASSPGTVKSYEQYF. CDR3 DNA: TGTGCCAGCTCACCCGGGACAGTCAAGTCCTACGAGCAGTACTTC.

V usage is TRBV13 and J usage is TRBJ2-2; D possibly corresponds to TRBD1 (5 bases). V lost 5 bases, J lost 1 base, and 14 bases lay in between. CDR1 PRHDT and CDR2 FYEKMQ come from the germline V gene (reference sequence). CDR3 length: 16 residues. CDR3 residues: CASSPNWGVNTGELFF. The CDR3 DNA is TGTGCCAGCAGCCCCAACTGGGGCGTGAACACCGGGGAGCTGTTTTTT.

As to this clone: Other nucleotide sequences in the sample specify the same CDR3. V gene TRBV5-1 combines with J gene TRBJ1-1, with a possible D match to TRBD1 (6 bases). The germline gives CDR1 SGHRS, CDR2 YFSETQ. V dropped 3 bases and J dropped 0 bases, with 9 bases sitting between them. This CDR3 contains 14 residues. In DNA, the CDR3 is TGCGCCAGCAGCTCAACAGGGATGAACACTGAAGCTTTCTTT. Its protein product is CASSSTGMNTEAFF. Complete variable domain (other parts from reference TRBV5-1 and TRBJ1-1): KAGVTQTPRYLIKTRGQQVTLSCSPISGHRSVSWYQQTPGQGLQFLFEYFSETQRNKGNFPGRFSGRQFSNSRSEMNVSTLELGDSALYLCASSSTGMNTEAFFGQGTRLTVV.

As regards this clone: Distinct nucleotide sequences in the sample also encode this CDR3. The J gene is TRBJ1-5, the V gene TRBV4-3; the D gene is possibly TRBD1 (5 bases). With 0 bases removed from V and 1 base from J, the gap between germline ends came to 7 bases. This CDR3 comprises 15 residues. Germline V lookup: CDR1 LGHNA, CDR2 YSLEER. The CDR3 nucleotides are TGCGCCAGCAGCCAAGAACAGGCGAGCAATCAGCCCCAGCATTTT. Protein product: CASSQEQASNQPQHF.

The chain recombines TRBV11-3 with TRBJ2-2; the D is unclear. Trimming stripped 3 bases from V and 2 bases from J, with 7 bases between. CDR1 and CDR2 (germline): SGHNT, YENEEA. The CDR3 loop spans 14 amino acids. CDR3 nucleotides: TGTGCCAGCAGCTTTGAGAGTAACACCGGGGAGCTGTTTTTT. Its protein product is CASSFESNTGELFF.

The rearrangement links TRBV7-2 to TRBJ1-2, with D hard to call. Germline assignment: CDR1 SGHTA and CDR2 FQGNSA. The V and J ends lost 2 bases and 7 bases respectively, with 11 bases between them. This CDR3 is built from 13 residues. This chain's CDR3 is CASSLFEGGGYTF. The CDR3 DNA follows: TGTGCCAGCAGCTTATTCGAGGGCGGTGGCTACACCTTC.

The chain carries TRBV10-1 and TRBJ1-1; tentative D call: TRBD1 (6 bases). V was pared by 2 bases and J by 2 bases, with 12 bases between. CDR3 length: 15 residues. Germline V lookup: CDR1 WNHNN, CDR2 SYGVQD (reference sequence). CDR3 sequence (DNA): TGCGCCAGCAGTGAGCGGACAGTAAGAAACACTGAAGCTTTCTTT. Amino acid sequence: CASSERTVRNTEAFF.

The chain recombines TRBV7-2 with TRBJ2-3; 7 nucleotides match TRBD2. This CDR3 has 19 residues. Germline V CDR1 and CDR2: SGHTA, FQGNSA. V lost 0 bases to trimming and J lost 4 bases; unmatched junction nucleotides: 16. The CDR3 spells CASSLAADLWREFPDTQYF. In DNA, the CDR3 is TGTGCCAGCAGCTTAGCGGCGGATTTGTGGCGGGAGTTTCCAGATACGCAGTATTTT. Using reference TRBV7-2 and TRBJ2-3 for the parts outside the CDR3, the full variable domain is GAGVSQSPSNKVTEKGKDVELRCDPISGHTALYWYRQSLGQGLEFLIYFQGNSAPDKSGLPSDRFSAERTGGSVSTLTIQRTQQEDSAVYLCASSLAADLWREFPDTQYFGPGTRLTVL.

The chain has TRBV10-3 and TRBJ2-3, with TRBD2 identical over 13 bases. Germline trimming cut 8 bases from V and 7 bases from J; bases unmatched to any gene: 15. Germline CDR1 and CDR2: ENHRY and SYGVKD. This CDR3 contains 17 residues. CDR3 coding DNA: TGTGCCATCGGCATGGGAAGGACTAGCGGGGGACTAAATACGCAGTATTTT. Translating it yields CAIGMGRTSGGLNTQYF.

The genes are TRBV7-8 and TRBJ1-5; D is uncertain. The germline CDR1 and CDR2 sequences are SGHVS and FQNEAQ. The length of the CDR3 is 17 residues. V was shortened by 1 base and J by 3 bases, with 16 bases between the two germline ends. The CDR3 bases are TGTGCCAGCAGCTTAGACCCACGACTTTCCTTCAATCAGCCCCAGCATTTT. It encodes CASSLDPRLSFNQPQHF. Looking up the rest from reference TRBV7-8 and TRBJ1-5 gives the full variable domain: GAGVSQSPRYKVAKRGQDVALRCDPISGHVSLFWYQQALGQGPEFLTYFQNEAQLDKSGLPSDRFFAERPEGSVSTLKIQRTQQEDSAVYLCASSLDPRLSFNQPQHFGDGTRLSIL.

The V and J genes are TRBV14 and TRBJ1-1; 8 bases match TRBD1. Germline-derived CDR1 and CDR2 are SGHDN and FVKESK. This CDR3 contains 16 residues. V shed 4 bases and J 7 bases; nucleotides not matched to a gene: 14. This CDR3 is CASSPAAGGIRFEAFF. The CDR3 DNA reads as TGTGCCAGCAGCCCCGCGGCAGGGGGCATTCGTTTTGAAGCTTTCTTT.

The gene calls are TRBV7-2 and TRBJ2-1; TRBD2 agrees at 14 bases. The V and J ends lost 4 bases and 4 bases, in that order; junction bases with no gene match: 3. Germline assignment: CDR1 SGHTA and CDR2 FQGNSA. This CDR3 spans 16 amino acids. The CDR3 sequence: CASSSGLAGGYNEQFF. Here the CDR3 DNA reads TGTGCCAGCAGCTCCGGACTAGCGGGGGGATACAATGAGCAGTTCTTC.

This chain's CDR3 is CASSKGLAHEQYF. The CDR3 coding sequence is TGTGCCAGCAGCAAAGGACTAGCCCACGAGCAGTACTTC. The V and J genes are TRBV11-3 and TRBJ2-7; 8 bases align to TRBD2. V was clipped by 5 bases and J by 5 bases; unmatched bases: 5. Germline values: CDR1 SGHNT, CDR2 YENEEA. This CDR3 is built from 13 residues.

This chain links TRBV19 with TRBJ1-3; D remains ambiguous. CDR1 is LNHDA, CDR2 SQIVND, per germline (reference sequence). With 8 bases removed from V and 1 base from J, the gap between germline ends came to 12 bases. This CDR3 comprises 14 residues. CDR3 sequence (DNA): TGTGCCAGTGCCCTTGGCGGTTCTGGAAACACCATATATTTT. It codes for CASALGGSGNTIYF. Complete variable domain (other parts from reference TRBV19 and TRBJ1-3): DGGITQSPKYLFRKEGQNVTLSCEQNLNHDAMYWYRQDPGQGLRLIYYSQIVNDFQKGDIAEGYSVSREKKESFPLTVTSAQKNPTAFYLCASALGGSGNTIYFGEGSWLTVV.

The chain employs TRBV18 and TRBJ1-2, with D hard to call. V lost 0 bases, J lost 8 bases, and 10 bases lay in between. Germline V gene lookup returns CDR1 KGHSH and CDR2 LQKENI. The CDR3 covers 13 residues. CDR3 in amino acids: CASSPPPRSGYTF. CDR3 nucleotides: TGTGCCAGCTCACCACCGCCCCGGTCCGGCTACACCTTC.

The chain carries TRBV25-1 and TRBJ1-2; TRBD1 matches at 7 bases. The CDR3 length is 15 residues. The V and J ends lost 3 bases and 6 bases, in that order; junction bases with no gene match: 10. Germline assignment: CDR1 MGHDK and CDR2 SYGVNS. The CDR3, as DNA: TGTGCCAGCAGTGACGAGACAGGGAGAAGGGATGGCTACACCTTC. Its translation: CASSDETGRRDGYTF.

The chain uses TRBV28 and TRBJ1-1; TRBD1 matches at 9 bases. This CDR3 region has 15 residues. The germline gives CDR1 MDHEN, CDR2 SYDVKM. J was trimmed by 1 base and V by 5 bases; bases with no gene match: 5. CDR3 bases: TGTGCCAGCAGTCCGGGACAGGGACCGAACACTGAAGCTTTCTTT. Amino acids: CASSPGQGPNTEAFF.

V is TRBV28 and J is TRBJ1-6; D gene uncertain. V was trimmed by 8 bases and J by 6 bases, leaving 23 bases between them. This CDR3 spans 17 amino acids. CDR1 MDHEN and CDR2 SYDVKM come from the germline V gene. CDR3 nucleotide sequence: TGTGCCAGCTTTTTCCTTTTTGGAGGCGGAATTAATTCACCCCTCCACTTT. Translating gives CASFFLFGGGINSPLHF.

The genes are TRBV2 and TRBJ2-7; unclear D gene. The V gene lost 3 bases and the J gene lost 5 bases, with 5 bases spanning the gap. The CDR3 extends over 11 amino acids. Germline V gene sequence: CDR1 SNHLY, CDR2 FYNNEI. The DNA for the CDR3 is TGTGCCAGCAGTGACAGGCACGAGCAGTACTTC. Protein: CASSDRHEQYF. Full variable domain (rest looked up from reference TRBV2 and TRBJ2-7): EPEVTQTPSHQVTQMGQEVILRCVPISNHLYFYWYRQILGQKVEFLVSFYNNEISEKSEIFDDQFSVERPDGSNFTLKIRSTKLEDSAMYFCASSDRHEQYFGPGTRLTVT.

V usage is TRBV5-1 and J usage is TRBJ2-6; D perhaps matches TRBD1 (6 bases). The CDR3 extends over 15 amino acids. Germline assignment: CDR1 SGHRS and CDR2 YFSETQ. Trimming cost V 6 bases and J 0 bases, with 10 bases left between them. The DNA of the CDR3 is TGCGCCAGCACGGACAGCAGCTCTGGGGCCAACGTCCTGACTTTC. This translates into CASTDSSSGANVLTF.

CDR3 sequence: CAITEGLAGETQYF. The CDR3 DNA reads TGTGCCATCACCGAGGGACTAGCGGGTGAGACCCAGTACTTC. This rearrangement joins TRBV10-3 to TRBJ2-5; 12 bases are a match to TRBD2. This CDR3 has 14 amino acids. CDR1 and CDR2 from the germline V gene are ENHRY and SYGVKD. The J segment lost 5 bases and the V segment lost 7 bases, leaving 5 bases of the junction unmatched.

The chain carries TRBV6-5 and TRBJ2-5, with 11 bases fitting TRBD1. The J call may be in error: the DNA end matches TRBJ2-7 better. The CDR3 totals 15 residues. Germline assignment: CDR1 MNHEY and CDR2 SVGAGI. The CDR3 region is CASSQSGQGVYEQYF. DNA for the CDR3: TGTGCCAGCAGCCAATCGGGACAGGGGGTCTACGAGCAGTACTTC.

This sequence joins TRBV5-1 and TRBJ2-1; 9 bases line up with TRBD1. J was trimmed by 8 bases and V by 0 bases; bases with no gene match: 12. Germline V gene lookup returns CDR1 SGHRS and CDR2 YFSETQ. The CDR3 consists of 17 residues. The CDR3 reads CASSLARRGQGGDEQFF. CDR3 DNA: TGCGCCAGCAGCTTGGCGCGGCGGGGACAGGGAGGTGATGAGCAGTTCTTC.

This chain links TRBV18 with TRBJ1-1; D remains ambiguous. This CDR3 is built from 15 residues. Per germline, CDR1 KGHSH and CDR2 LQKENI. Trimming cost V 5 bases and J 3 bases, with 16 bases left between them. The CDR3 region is CASSLTHNWDTEAFF. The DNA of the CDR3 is TGTGCCAGCTCATTGACACATAATTGGGACACTGAAGCTTTCTTT.

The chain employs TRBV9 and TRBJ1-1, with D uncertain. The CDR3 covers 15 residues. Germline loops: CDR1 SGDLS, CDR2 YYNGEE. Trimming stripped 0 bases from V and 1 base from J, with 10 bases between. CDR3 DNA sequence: TGTGCCAGCAGCGTAGAATGGGAGGGGAACACTGAAGCTTTCTTT. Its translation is CASSVEWEGNTEAFF.

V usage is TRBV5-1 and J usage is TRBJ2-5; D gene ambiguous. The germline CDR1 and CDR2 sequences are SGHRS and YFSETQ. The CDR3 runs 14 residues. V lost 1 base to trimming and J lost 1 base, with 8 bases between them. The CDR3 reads CASSLSAGQETQYF. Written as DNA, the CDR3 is TGCGCCAGCAGCTTGTCGGCAGGCCAAGAGACCCAGTACTTC.